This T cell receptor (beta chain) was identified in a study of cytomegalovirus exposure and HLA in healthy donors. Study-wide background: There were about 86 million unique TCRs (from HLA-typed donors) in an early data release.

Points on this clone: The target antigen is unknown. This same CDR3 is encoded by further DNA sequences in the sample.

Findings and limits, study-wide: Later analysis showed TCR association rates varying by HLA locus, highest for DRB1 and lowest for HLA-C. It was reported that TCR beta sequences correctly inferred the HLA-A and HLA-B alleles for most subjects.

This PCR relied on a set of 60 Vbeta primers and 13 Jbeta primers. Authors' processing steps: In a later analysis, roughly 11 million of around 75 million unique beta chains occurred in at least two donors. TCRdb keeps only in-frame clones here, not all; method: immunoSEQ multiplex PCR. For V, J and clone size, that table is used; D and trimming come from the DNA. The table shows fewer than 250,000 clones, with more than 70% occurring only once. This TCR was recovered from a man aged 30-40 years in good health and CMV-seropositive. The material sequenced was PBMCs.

This CDR3 is CASSLSPGQGYEQYF. The CDR3 coding sequence is TGTGCCAGCAGTTTATCCCCGGGCCAGGGGTACGAGCAGTACTTC. The chain has TRBV28 and TRBJ2-7; a weak D match, TRBD1 (6 bases). Trimming left V 1 base short and J 4 bases short, with 14 bases between. The CDR3 is 15 amino acids. Germline V gene lookup returns CDR1 MDHEN and CDR2 SYDVKM.